This T cell receptor beta chain originates from a study of OX40 agonist ivuxolimab in advanced cancers. This CDR3 has 15 residues. Germline CDR1 reads SGHVS; CDR2 reads FNYEAQ. Trimming cost V 5 bases and J 4 bases; bases outside gene matches: 2. Clones were read by immunoSEQ multiplex PCR, and TCRdb kept only the in-frame ones, dropping some. The table includes more than 55,000 clones, roughly 89% detected once. Blood sampling took place at baseline, cycle 4 day 1, and cycle 7 day 1. This clone was observed a handful of times. The antigen remains undetermined. General observations from the study: By week 6 at 0.1 to 3.0 mg/kg, blood CD4+ and CD8+ T cells had expanded clonally. The average count of expanded clones was higher among CD8+ T cells than among CD4+.

The gene calls are TRBV7-6 and TRBJ2-3, with 14 bases identical to TRBD2. The receptor comes from an adult with an advanced solid tumor such as melanoma, head and neck, liver or kidney cancer. This specimen consisted of CD4+ or CD8+ T cells sorted from blood, obtained in a trial of the OX40 agonist ivuxolimab. This CDR3 reads CASSPGLAGADTQYF. The CDR3 DNA follows: TGTGCCAGCAGCCCGGGACTAGCGGGAGCAGATACGCAGTATTTT.